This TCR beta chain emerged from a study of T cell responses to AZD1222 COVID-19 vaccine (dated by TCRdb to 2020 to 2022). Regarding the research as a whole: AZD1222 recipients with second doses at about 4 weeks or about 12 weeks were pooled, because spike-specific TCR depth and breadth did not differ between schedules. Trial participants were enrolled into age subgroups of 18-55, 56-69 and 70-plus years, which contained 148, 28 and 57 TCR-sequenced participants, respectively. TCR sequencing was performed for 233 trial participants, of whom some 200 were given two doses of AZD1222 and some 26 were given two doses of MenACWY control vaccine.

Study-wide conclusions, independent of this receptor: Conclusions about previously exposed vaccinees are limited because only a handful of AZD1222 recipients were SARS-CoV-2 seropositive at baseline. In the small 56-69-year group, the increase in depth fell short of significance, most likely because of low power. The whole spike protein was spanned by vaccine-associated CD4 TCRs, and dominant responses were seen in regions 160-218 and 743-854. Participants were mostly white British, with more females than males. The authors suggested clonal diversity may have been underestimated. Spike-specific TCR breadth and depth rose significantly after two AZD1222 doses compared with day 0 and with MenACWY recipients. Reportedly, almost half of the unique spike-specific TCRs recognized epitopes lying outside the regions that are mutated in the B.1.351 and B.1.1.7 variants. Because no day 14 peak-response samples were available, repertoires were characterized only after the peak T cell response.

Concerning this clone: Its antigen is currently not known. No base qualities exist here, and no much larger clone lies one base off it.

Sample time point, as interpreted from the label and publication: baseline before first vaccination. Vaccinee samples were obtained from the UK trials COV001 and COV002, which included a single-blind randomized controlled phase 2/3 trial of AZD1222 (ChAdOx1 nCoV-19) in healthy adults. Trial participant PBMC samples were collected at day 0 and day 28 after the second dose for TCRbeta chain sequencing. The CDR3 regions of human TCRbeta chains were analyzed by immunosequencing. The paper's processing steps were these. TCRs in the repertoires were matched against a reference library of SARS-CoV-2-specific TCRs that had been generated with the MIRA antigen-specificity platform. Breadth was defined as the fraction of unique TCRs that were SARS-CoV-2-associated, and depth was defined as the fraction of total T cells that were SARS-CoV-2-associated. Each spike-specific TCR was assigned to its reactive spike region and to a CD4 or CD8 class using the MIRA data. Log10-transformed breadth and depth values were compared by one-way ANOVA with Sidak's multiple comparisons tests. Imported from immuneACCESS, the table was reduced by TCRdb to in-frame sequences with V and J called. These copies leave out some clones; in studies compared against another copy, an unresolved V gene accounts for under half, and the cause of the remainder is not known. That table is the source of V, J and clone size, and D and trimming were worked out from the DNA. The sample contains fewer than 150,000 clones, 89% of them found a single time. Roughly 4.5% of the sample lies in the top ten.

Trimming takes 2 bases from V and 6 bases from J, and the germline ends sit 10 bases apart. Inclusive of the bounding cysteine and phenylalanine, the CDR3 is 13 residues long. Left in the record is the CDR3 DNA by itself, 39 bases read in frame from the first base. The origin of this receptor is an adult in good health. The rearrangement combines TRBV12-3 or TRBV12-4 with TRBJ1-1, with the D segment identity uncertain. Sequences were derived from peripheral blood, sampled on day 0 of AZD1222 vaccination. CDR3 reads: CASSLRGTAEAFF. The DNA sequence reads TGTGCCAGCAGTTTACGGGGAACAGCTGAAGCTTTCTTT.